This is a list of T cell receptor beta chains from one sample in a study of PD-L1 blockade in urothelial cancer. Sequencing used immunoSEQ multiplex PCR; TCRdb keeps in-frame clones, though not all of them. The profile shows just over 50,000 clones, approximately 83% of them singletons. The sample in question was PBMCs, obtained around atezolizumab (anti-PD-L1) treatment. Every receptor here comes from a man aged 55 to 70 with urothelial cancer. Each CDR3 is given with its conserved first and last residue. The D gene is left open where the match is weak. Some rows mark clone size as missing; the rest say once, few, many or name a class of expanded clone.

D gene: TRBD1
V gene: TRBV11-2
J gene: TRBJ1-5
clone size: -
CDR3 protein: CASSPIDLRTGVNQPQHF
CDR3 DNA: TGTGCCAGCAGCCCAATAGATCTACGGACAGGGGTCAATCAGCCCCAGCATTTT

D gene: -
V gene: TRBV7-3
J gene: TRBJ1-2
clone size: -
CDR3 protein: CASSSGPNYGYTF
CDR3 DNA: TGTGCCAGCAGCTCAGGGCCCAACTATGGCTACACCTTC

D gene: TRBD2
V gene: TRBV7-3
J gene: TRBJ2-1
clone size: -
CDR3 protein: CASSYPGQMKRGDTDEQFF
CDR3 DNA: TGTGCCAGCAGCTACCCGGGACAGATGAAGCGGGGGGACACCGATGAGCAGTTCTTC

D gene: -
V gene: TRBV4-3
J gene: TRBJ1-2
clone size: -
CDR3 protein: CASSQVLSNYGYTF
CDR3 DNA: TGCGCCAGCAGCCAAGTTCTATCAAACTATGGCTACACCTTC

D gene: TRBD1
V gene: TRBV4-1
J gene: TRBJ2-5
clone size: -
CDR3 protein: CASSQDKGTGVETQYF
CDR3 DNA: TGCGCCAGCAGCCAAGATAAAGGGACAGGGGTGGAGACCCAGTACTTC

D gene: -
V gene: TRBV7-2
J gene: TRBJ2-7
clone size: -
CDR3 protein: CASSLARGASYEQYF
CDR3 DNA: TGTGCCAGCAGCTTAGCCCGGGGGGCATCCTACGAGCAGTACTTC

D gene: -
V gene: TRBV2
J gene: TRBJ2-2
clone size: -
CDR3 protein: CASSEVQGNTGELFF
CDR3 DNA: TGTGCCAGCAGTGAGGTCCAGGGGAACACCGGGGAGCTGTTTTTT

D gene: TRBD2
V gene: TRBV7-3
J gene: TRBJ2-1
clone size: few
CDR3 protein: CASSLSGGALNEQFF
CDR3 DNA: TGTGCCAGCAGCTTAAGCGGGGGGGCATTGAATGAGCAGTTCTTC

D gene: -
V gene: TRBV18
J gene: TRBJ2-2
clone size: -
CDR3 protein: CASSRDENTGELFF
CDR3 DNA: TGTGCCAGCTCGCGGGACGAGAACACCGGGGAGCTGTTTTTT

D gene: -
V gene: TRBV29-1
J gene: TRBJ1-1
clone size: -
CDR3 protein: CSVASVGVAEAFF
CDR3 DNA: TGCAGCGTTGCCTCTGTCGGGGTCGCTGAAGCTTTCTTT

D gene: TRBD1
V gene: TRBV4-2
J gene: TRBJ1-1
clone size: -
CDR3 protein: CASSQGWQGANTEAFF
CDR3 DNA: TGTGCCAGCAGCCAAGGTTGGCAGGGGGCGAACACTGAAGCTTTCTTT

D gene: -
V gene: TRBV9
J gene: TRBJ2-7
clone size: -
CDR3 protein: CASSAQPAGSFYEQYF
CDR3 DNA: TGTGCCAGCAGCGCCCAACCGGCAGGGTCCTTCTACGAGCAGTACTTC

D gene: -
V gene: TRBV11-1
J gene: TRBJ1-2
clone size: -
CDR3 protein: CASSSRRGRGYGYTF
CDR3 DNA: TGTGCCAGCAGCTCCCGCCGAGGTAGGGGCTATGGCTACACCTTC

D gene: TRBD2
V gene: TRBV11-2
J gene: TRBJ2-7
clone size: -
CDR3 protein: CASSLDQSSGGLEQYF
CDR3 DNA: TGTGCCAGCAGCTTAGATCAAAGCAGCGGGGGGCTCGAGCAGTACTTC

D gene: TRBD2
V gene: TRBV28
J gene: TRBJ2-1
clone size: -
CDR3 protein: CASSLSFLAGSYNEQFF
CDR3 DNA: TGTGCCAGCAGTTTATCCTTTCTAGCGGGATCCTACAATGAGCAGTTCTTC

D gene: -
V gene: TRBV5-1
J gene: TRBJ2-3
clone size: once
CDR3 protein: CASSLDAGPTDTQYF
CDR3 DNA: TGCGCCAGCAGCTTGGATGCTGGCCCCACAGATACGCAGTATTTT

D gene: TRBD2
V gene: TRBV7-9
J gene: TRBJ2-3
clone size: once
CDR3 protein: CASSKRTSGRVRGTDTQYF
CDR3 DNA: TGTGCCAGCAGCAAGAGGACTAGCGGGAGAGTAAGAGGCACAGATACGCAGTATTTT

D gene: -
V gene: TRBV29-1
J gene: TRBJ1-2
clone size: -
CDR3 protein: CSVAQGKSGYTF
CDR3 DNA: TGCAGCGTGGCCCAGGGGAAGAGTGGCTACACCTTC

D gene: -
V gene: TRBV19
J gene: TRBJ2-7
clone size: -
CDR3 protein: CASSITGNSYEQYF
CDR3 DNA: TGTGCCAGTAGTATAACAGGGAACTCCTACGAGCAGTACTTC

D gene: -
V gene: TRBV10-3
J gene: TRBJ2-3
clone size: -
CDR3 protein: CATSSADSPADTQYF
CDR3 DNA: TGTGCCACTTCTAGTGCAGACTCTCCCGCAGATACGCAGTATTTT

D gene: TRBD2
V gene: TRBV10-3
J gene: TRBJ2-3
clone size: once
CDR3 protein: CATTGGAGPSTDTQYF
CDR3 DNA: TGTGCCACAACGGGGGGAGCGGGCCCTAGCACAGATACGCAGTATTTT

D gene: TRBD2
V gene: TRBV7-2
J gene: TRBJ2-1
clone size: few
CDR3 protein: CASSSGLVSYNEQFF
CDR3 DNA: TGTGCCAGCAGCTCGGGACTAGTTTCCTACAATGAGCAGTTCTTC

D gene: -
V gene: TRBV2
J gene: TRBJ2-1
clone size: -
CDR3 protein: CASSVDSEYNEQFF
CDR3 DNA: TGTGCCAGCAGTGTGGACAGCGAGTACAATGAGCAGTTCTTC

D gene: -
V gene: TRBV19
J gene: TRBJ1-5
clone size: -
CDR3 protein: CASSWSPQGEPQHF
CDR3 DNA: TGTGCCAGTAGTTGGTCCCCCCAAGGGGAGCCCCAGCATTTT

D gene: -
V gene: TRBV5-1
J gene: TRBJ1-1
clone size: -
CDR3 protein: CASSLAGGHTEAFF
CDR3 DNA: TGCGCCAGCAGCTTGGCCGGGGGGCACACTGAAGCTTTCTTT

D gene: -
V gene: TRBV6-5
J gene: TRBJ1-3
clone size: -
CDR3 protein: CASRPSLGYGNTIYF
CDR3 DNA: TGTGCCAGCAGACCTAGCCTAGGGTACGGAAACACCATATATTTT

D gene: -
V gene: TRBV7-8
J gene: TRBJ1-5
clone size: -
CDR3 protein: CASSSDRTSNQPQHF
CDR3 DNA: TGTGCCAGCAGCTCCGACAGAACTAGCAATCAGCCCCAGCATTTT

D gene: -
V gene: TRBV30
J gene: TRBJ1-5
clone size: -
CDR3 protein: CAWSTGGNQPQHF
CDR3 DNA: TGTGCCTGGAGTACCGGGGGCAATCAGCCCCAGCATTTT

D gene: TRBD1
V gene: TRBV19
J gene: TRBJ1-1
clone size: few
CDR3 protein: CAILDRDNTEAFF
CDR3 DNA: TGTGCCATCCTGGACAGGGATAACACTGAAGCTTTCTTT

D gene: TRBD2
V gene: TRBV7-2
J gene: TRBJ2-7
clone size: -
CDR3 protein: CASRSTSGVLYF
CDR3 DNA: TGTGCCAGCAGATCCACTAGCGGCGTCTTGTACTTC

D gene: -
V gene: TRBV6-5
J gene: TRBJ1-1
clone size: -
CDR3 protein: CASSPILVNTEAFF
CDR3 DNA: TGTGCCAGCAGTCCTATCCTTGTGAACACTGAAGCTTTCTTT

D gene: -
V gene: TRBV27
J gene: TRBJ2-1
clone size: -
CDR3 protein: CASSLVAPGEQFF
CDR3 DNA: TGTGCCAGCAGTTTAGTAGCACCGGGGGAGCAGTTCTTC

D gene: -
V gene: TRBV11-2
J gene: TRBJ2-7
clone size: -
CDR3 protein: CASSLVARSSYEQYF
CDR3 DNA: TGTGCCAGCAGCTTAGTCGCCCGGAGCTCCTACGAGCAGTACTTC

D gene: TRBD2
V gene: TRBV23-1
J gene: TRBJ2-1
clone size: -
CDR3 protein: CASVGYGTSESLEEQFF
CDR3 DNA: TGCGCCAGCGTGGGATACGGGACTAGCGAGTCCCTTGAAGAGCAGTTCTTC

D gene: TRBD1
V gene: TRBV2
J gene: TRBJ2-7
clone size: -
CDR3 protein: CASLGQGLREQYF
CDR3 DNA: TGTGCCAGCCTAGGACAGGGGCTCAGGGAGCAGTACTTC

D gene: -
V gene: TRBV2
J gene: TRBJ1-4
clone size: -
CDR3 protein: CASSEVGAPNEKLFF
CDR3 DNA: TGTGCCAGCAGTGAAGTAGGGGCTCCTAATGAAAAACTGTTTTTT

D gene: -
V gene: TRBV7-2
J gene: TRBJ2-3
clone size: -
CDR3 protein: CASSLVAGVSDTQYF
CDR3 DNA: TGTGCCAGCAGCTTAGTGGCAGGGGTATCAGATACGCAGTATTTT

D gene: TRBD2
V gene: TRBV29-1
J gene: TRBJ2-5
clone size: few
CDR3 protein: CSVGTSALKGTQYF
CDR3 DNA: TGCAGCGTTGGGACTAGCGCGTTGAAAGGGACCCAGTACTTC

D gene: -
V gene: TRBV7-9
J gene: TRBJ1-1
clone size: -
CDR3 protein: CASSLAGGGTEAFF
CDR3 DNA: TGTGCCAGCAGCTTAGCTGGAGGTGGCACTGAAGCTTTCTTT

D gene: -
V gene: TRBV9
J gene: TRBJ1-5
clone size: -
CDR3 protein: CASSVNGQNNQPQHF
CDR3 DNA: TGTGCCAGCAGCGTAAATGGACAGAACAATCAGCCCCAGCATTTT

D gene: TRBD1
V gene: TRBV19
J gene: TRBJ1-3
clone size: few
CDR3 protein: CASSSSRDSGNTIYF
CDR3 DNA: TGTGCCAGTAGTTCCTCCCGGGACAGTGGAAACACCATATATTTT

D gene: -
V gene: TRBV7-9
J gene: TRBJ2-2
clone size: -
CDR3 protein: CASSLASLAHTGELFF
CDR3 DNA: TGTGCCAGCAGCTTAGCTAGTCTAGCGCACACCGGGGAGCTGTTTTTT

D gene: TRBD2
V gene: TRBV10-1
J gene: TRBJ2-1
clone size: -
CDR3 protein: CASSDVERGYNEQFF
CDR3 DNA: TGCGCCAGCAGTGATGTCGAGCGGGGCTACAATGAGCAGTTCTTC

D gene: -
V gene: TRBV28
J gene: TRBJ2-7
clone size: -
CDR3 protein: CASDQRGGAYEQYF
CDR3 DNA: TGTGCCAGCGACCAGCGTGGAGGGGCCTACGAGCAGTACTTC

D gene: TRBD1
V gene: TRBV4-3
J gene: TRBJ2-3
clone size: -
CDR3 protein: CASSPELDRGPARHTDTQYF
CDR3 DNA: TGCGCCAGCAGCCCAGAACTCGACAGGGGGCCCGCGCGACACACAGATACGCAGTATTTT

D gene: -
V gene: TRBV5-1
J gene: TRBJ2-6
clone size: -
CDR3 protein: CASSLATTTAGSGANVLTF
CDR3 DNA: TGCGCCAGCAGCTTGGCCACGACGACCGCAGGATCTGGGGCCAACGTCCTGACTTTC

D gene: -
V gene: TRBV4-2
J gene: TRBJ1-1
clone size: -
CDR3 protein: CASSQEQGWNTEAFF
CDR3 DNA: TGTGCCAGCAGCCAAGAACAGGGTTGGAACACTGAAGCTTTCTTT

D gene: -
V gene: TRBV7-9
J gene: TRBJ2-5
clone size: -
CDR3 protein: CASSSYRVGETQYF
CDR3 DNA: TGTGCCAGCAGCTCGTACAGGGTTGGTGAGACCCAGTACTTC

D gene: -
V gene: TRBV21-1
J gene: TRBJ2-1
clone size: -
CDR3 protein: CASSVEAGGHSYNEQFF
CDR3 DNA: TGTGCCAGCAGCGTTGAGGCGGGGGGCCATTCTTACAATGAGCAGTTCTTC

D gene: -
V gene: TRBV2
J gene: TRBJ1-5
clone size: -
CDR3 protein: CASSESRNSNQPQHF
CDR3 DNA: TGTGCCAGCAGTGAGAGCCGAAATAGCAATCAGCCCCAGCATTTT

D gene: TRBD2
V gene: TRBV5-1
J gene: TRBJ2-3
clone size: few
CDR3 protein: CASSLGLAGGTDTQYF
CDR3 DNA: TGCGCCAGCAGCTTGGGGCTAGCGGGAGGGACAGATACGCAGTATTTT

D gene: TRBD1
V gene: TRBV5-1
J gene: TRBJ2-5
clone size: once
CDR3 protein: CASSLAGQGARETQYF
CDR3 DNA: TGCGCCAGCAGCTTGGCCGGTCAGGGGGCTCGAGAGACCCAGTACTTC

D gene: -
V gene: TRBV28
J gene: TRBJ2-5
clone size: -
CDR3 protein: CASSRPTQETQYF
CDR3 DNA: TGTGCCAGCAGCCGCCCAACTCAAGAGACCCAGTACTTC

D gene: -
V gene: TRBV5-1
J gene: TRBJ1-1
clone size: -
CDR3 protein: CASSLDSLNTEAFF
CDR3 DNA: TGCGCCAGCAGCTTGGACAGCTTGAACACTGAAGCTTTCTTT

D gene: TRBD1
V gene: TRBV29-1
J gene: TRBJ1-1
clone size: -
CDR3 protein: CSVTGGRTTEAFF
CDR3 DNA: TGCAGCGTCACAGGGGGTCGGACCACTGAAGCTTTCTTT

D gene: -
V gene: TRBV9
J gene: TRBJ1-5
clone size: few
CDR3 protein: CASSGSGGNQPQHF
CDR3 DNA: TGTGCCAGCAGCGGATCCGGGGGCAATCAGCCCCAGCATTTT

D gene: TRBD1
V gene: TRBV11-2
J gene: TRBJ2-7
clone size: once
CDR3 protein: CASSSLTGSASYEQYF
CDR3 DNA: TGTGCCAGCAGCTCGCTGACAGGGTCCGCTTCCTACGAGCAGTACTTC

D gene: -
V gene: TRBV4-1
J gene: TRBJ1-5
clone size: -
CDR3 protein: CASSQEIDGHTNQPQHF
CDR3 DNA: TGCGCCAGCAGCCAAGAAATTGACGGACATACCAATCAGCCCCAGCATTTT

D gene: TRBD2
V gene: TRBV7-9
J gene: TRBJ2-5
clone size: -
CDR3 protein: CASSLGLAGYRGLEETQYF
CDR3 DNA: TGTGCCAGCAGCTTAGGGCTAGCGGGATACCGGGGTTTAGAAGAGACCCAGTACTTC